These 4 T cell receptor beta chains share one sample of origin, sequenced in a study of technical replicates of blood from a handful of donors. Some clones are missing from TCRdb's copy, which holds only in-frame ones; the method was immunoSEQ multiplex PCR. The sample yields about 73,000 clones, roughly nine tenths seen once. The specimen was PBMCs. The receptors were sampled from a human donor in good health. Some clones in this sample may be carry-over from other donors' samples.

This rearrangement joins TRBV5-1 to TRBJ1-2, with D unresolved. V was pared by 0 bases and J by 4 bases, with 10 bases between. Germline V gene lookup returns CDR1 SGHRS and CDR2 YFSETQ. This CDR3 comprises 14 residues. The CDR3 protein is CASSLEPSTYGYTF. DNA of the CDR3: TGCGCCAGCAGCTTGGAACCTTCTACCTATGGCTACACCTTC. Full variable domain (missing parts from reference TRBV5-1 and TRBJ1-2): KAGVTQTPRYLIKTRGQQVTLSCSPISGHRSVSWYQQTPGQGLQFLFEYFSETQRNKGNFPGRFSGRQFSNSRSEMNVSTLELGDSALYLCASSLEPSTYGYTFGSGTRLTVV.

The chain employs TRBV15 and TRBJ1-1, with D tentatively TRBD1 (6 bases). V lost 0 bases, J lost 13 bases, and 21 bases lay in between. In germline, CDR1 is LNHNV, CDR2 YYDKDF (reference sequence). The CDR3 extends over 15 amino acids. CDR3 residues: CATSRDSARGTVDFF. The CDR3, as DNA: TGTGCCACCAGCAGAGATAGCGCTAGGGGGACGGTGGATTTCTTT.

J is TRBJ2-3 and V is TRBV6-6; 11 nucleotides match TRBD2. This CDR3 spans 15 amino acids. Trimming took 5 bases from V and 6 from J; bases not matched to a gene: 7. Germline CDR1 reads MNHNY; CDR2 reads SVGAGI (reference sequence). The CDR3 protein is CASSISGGAYDTQYF. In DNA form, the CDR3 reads TGTGCCAGCAGTATTAGCGGGGGGGCTTACGATACGCAGTATTTT.

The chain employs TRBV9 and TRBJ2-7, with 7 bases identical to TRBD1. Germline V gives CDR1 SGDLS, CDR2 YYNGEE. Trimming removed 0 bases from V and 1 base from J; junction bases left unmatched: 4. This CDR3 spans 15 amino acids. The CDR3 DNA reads TGTGCCAGCAGCGTAGAACAGGGGAGTTCCTACGAGCAGTACTTC. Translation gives CASSVEQGSSYEQYF.